This TCR beta chain was recovered during a study of beta chain features in type 1 diabetes. Study outcomes and limitations: Researchers could not determine here whether HLA type influences TCRB rearrangement. Sequencing used cDNA, and cells with high TCR expression could therefore be over-represented.

Each sorted population was over 98% pure. Comment on this clone: The antigen is undetermined.

V shed 4 bases and J 4 bases; nucleotides not matched to a gene: 1. The CDR3 covers 15 residues. The germline CDR1 and CDR2 sequences are SGDLS and YYNGEE. Reverse transcription of all isolated RNA meant that expressed TCRB transcripts were sequenced. The protocol was immunoSEQ multiplex PCR, while the TCRdb copy is restricted to in-frame clones and leaves out a portion. This table has about half a million clones, 25% to 35% appearing once. This sequence originates from a young man in good health. The chain has TRBV9 and TRBJ2-6, with 11 positions matching TRBD1. The material sequenced was naive CD4+ T cells from blood. In DNA, the CDR3 is TGTGCCAGCAGCCGGACAGGGGGCGGGGCCAACGTCCTGACTTTC. The encoded protein is CASSRTGGGANVLTF.